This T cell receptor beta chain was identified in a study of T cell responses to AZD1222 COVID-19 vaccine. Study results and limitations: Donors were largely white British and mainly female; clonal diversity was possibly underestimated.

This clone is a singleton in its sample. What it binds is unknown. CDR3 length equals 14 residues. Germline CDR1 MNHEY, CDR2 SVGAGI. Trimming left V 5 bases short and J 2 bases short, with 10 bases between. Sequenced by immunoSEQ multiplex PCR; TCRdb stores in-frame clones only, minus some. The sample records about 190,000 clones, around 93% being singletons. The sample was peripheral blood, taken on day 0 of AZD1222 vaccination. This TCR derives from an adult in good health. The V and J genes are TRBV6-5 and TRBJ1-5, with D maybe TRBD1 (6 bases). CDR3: CASSPGAGNQPQHF. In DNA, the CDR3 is TGTGCCAGCAGTCCAGGGGCGGGCAATCAGCCCCAGCATTTT.